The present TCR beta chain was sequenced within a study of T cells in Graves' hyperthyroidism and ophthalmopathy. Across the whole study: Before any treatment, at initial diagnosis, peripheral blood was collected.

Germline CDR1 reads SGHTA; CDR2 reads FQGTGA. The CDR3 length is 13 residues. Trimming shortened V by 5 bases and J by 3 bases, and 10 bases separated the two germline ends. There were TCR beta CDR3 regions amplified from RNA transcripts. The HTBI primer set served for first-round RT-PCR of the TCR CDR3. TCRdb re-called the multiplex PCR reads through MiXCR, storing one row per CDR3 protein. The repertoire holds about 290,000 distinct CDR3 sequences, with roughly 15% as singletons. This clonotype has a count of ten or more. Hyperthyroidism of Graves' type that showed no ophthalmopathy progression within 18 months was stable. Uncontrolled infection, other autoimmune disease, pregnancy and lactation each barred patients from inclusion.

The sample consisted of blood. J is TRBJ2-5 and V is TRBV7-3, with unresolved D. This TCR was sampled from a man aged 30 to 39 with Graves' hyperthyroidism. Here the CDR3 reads CASSPSREETQYF. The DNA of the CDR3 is TGTGCCAGCAGCCCCTCAAGGGAAGAGACCCAGTACTTC.